One and the same sample provided the 14 T cell receptor beta chains below, sequenced in a study of shared clonotypes between healthy human individuals. Clones were read by immunoSEQ multiplex PCR, and TCRdb kept only the in-frame ones, dropping some. Of 1,400,000 or so clones listed, approximately 98.5% are singletons. The sequenced sample was naive CD4+ T cells sorted from blood. Stated subset: CD45RA+ positively selected. These receptors were collected from a man in his thirties or forties in good health.

This chain links TRBV7-9 with TRBJ2-1; unclear D gene. V lost 1 base, J lost 7 bases, and 5 bases lay in between. The germline V gene encodes CDR1 SEHNR and CDR2 FQNEAQ (reference sequence). The CDR3 contains 12 residues. The CDR3 DNA reads as TGTGCCAGCAGCTTAGAATTGAATGAGCAGTTCTTC. Translation: CASSLELNEQFF.

The rearrangement links TRBV6-5 to TRBJ2-3, with no clear D. The CDR3 length is 12 residues. Per germline, CDR1 MNHEY and CDR2 SVGAGI. Trimming pared 6 bases from V and 4 bases from J, leaving 8 bases between. The CDR3: CASSPHPDTQYF. In DNA, the CDR3 is TGTGCCAGCAGCCCGCACCCAGATACGCAGTATTTT.

The chain uses TRBV9 and TRBJ2-2, with D unclear. The CDR3 is 15 residues long. V lost 2 bases and J 4 bases, leaving 12 bases between the germline ends. CDR1 and CDR2 from the germline V gene are SGDLS and YYNGEE. The chain's CDR3 is CASSVQIRGTGELFF. The CDR3 nucleotides are TGTGCCAGCAGCGTTCAGATAAGAGGCACCGGGGAGCTGTTTTTT.

With regard to this clone: Within the sample, other DNA sequences also encode this same CDR3. V gene TRBV9 combines with J gene TRBJ1-1; a weak D match, TRBD1 (5 bases). Germline lookup yields CDR1 SGDLS and CDR2 YYNGEE. The CDR3 has 13 residues. Trimming took off 2 bases at V and 4 bases at J, with 9 bases between the two ends. The CDR3: CASSVLGGTEAFF. Written as DNA, the CDR3 is TGTGCCAGCAGCGTTCTGGGGGGCACTGAAGCTTTCTTT.

Turning to this clone: This sample includes further DNA sequences coding for the same CDR3. The chain uses TRBV25-1 and TRBJ2-7, with a tentative D call TRBD1 (5 bases). Germline CDR1 MGHDK, CDR2 SYGVNS. Deletions cut 6 bases from V and 4 bases from J, with 10 bases between. The length of the CDR3 is 12 residues. Here the CDR3 DNA reads TGTGCCAGCAGACTCGACAGTTACGAGCAGTACTTC. Translated: CASRLDSYEQYF.

The V call is TRBV28, the J call TRBJ2-7; TRBD1 might be the D (7 bases). V lost 2 bases and J lost 1, with 12 bases in between. Germline V gives CDR1 MDHEN, CDR2 SYDVKM. This CDR3 has 15 residues. The CDR3 nucleotides are TGTGCCAGCAGTTTAAATTCAGGGGGGTCCTACGAGCAGTACTTC. This sequence encodes CASSLNSGGSYEQYF.

The chain carries TRBV5-1 and TRBJ1-4, with D hard to call. With 5 bases removed from V and 0 bases from J, the gap between germline ends came to 8 bases. In germline, CDR1 is SGHRS, CDR2 YFSETQ. The CDR3 length is 14 residues. The CDR3 loop reads CASREEATNEKLFF. The CDR3 coding sequence is TGCGCCAGCAGGGAGGAGGCAACTAATGAAAAACTGTTTTTT.

This chain joins TRBV10-3 and TRBJ2-1; D might be TRBD2 (6 bases). CDR1 is ENHRY and CDR2 is SYGVKD in the germline V gene. The germline V and J ends were trimmed by 3 bases and 9 bases, with 12 bases remaining between them. The CDR3 extends over 13 amino acids. The CDR3 region is CAISDGRLSEQFF. As DNA, the CDR3 is TGTGCCATCAGTGACGGGAGATTAAGTGAGCAGTTCTTC.

The V gene is TRBV5-1, the J gene TRBJ2-7; TRBD1 might be the D (6 bases). V gave up 2 bases and J gave up 3 bases, with 15 bases separating them. Germline V gene lookup returns CDR1 SGHRS and CDR2 YFSETQ. This CDR3 is 15 amino acids long. The CDR3 DNA reads as TGCGCCAGCAGCTTAGGGCAGGGGACGGGCTACGAGCAGTACTTC. This translates into CASSLGQGTGYEQYF.

J is TRBJ1-3 and V is TRBV9; no definite D call. The germline CDR1 and CDR2 sequences are SGDLS and YYNGEE. V was clipped by 1 base and J by 2 bases, with 10 bases between them. CDR3 length equals 15 residues. The CDR3 here is CASSVRATPGNTIYF. The DNA for the CDR3 is TGTGCCAGCAGCGTAAGGGCAACCCCTGGAAACACCATATATTTT.

This clone appeared once. V and J are TRBV5-1 and TRBJ2-5; D is perhaps TRBD1 or TRBD2 (5 bases each). V lost 3 bases, J lost 5 bases, and 14 bases lay in between. The germline CDR1 and CDR2 sequences are SGHRS and YFSETQ. The CDR3 length is 14 residues. DNA for the CDR3: TGCGCCAGCAGCTCCATCGGGGCGAGGGAGACCCAGTACTTC. It translates to CASSSIGARETQYF.

CDR3 nucleotides: TGTGCCAGCAGCTCTCGGACAATAACTAACTATGGCTACACCTTC. Amino acid sequence: CASSSRTITNYGYTF. The rearrangement uses TRBV5-5 and TRBJ1-2, with D perhaps TRBD1 (5 bases). CDR1 and CDR2 (germline): SGHKS, YYEKEE (reference sequence). Trimming removed 3 bases from V and 0 bases from J, with 12 bases in between. CDR3 length: 15 residues.

The chain links TRBV10-3 to TRBJ1-1, with D possibly being TRBD1 (5 bases). Trimming cost V 0 bases and J 6 bases, with 11 bases left between them. Germline loops: CDR1 ENHRY, CDR2 SYGVKD. This CDR3 comprises 14 residues. CDR3 protein: CAISESVRVAEAFF. The CDR3, as DNA: TGTGCCATCAGTGAGTCGGTCAGGGTGGCTGAAGCTTTCTTT.

CDR3 coding DNA: TGTGCCAGCAGCCTACAGGGGGACACAGATACGCAGTATTTT. Protein: CASSLQGDTDTQYF. This rearrangement joins TRBV11-3 to TRBJ2-3; 8 bases are shared with TRBD1. Germline assignment: CDR1 SGHNT and CDR2 YENEEA. V gave up 5 bases and J gave up 2 bases; unmatched junction bases: 3. This CDR3 contains 14 residues.